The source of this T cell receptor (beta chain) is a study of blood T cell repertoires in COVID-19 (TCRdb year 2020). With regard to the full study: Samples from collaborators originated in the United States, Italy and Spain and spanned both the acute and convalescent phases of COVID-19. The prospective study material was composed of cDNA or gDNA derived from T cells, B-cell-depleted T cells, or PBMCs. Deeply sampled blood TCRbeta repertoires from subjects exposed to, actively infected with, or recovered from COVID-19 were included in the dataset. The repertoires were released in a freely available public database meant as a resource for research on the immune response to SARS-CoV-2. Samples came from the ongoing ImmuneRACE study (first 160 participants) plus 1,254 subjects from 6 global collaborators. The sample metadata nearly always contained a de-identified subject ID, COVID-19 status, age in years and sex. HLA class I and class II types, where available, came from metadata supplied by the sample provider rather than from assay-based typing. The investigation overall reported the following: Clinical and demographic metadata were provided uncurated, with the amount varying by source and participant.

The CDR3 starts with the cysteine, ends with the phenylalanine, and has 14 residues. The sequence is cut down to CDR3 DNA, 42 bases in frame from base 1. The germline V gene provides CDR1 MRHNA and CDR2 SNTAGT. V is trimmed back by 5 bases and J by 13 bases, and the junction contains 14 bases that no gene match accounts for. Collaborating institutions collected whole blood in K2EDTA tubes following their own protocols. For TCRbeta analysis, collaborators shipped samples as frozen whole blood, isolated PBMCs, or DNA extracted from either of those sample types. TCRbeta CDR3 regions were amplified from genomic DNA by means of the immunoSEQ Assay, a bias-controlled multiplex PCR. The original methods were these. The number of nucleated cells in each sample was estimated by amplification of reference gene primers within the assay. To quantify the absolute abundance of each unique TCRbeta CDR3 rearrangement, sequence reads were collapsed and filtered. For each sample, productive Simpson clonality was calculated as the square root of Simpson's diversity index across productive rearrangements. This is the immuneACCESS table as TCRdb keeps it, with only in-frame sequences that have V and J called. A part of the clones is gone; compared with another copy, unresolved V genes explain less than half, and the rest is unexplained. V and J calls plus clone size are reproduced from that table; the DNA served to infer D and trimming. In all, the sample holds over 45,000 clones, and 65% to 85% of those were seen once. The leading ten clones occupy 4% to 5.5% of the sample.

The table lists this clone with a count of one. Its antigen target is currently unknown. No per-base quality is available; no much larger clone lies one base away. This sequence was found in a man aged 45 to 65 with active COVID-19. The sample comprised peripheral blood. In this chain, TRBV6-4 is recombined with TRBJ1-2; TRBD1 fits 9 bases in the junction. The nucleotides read TGTGCCAGCAGTCTGGCTCCGGGACAGGGCCAGCTCACCTTC. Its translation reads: CASSLAPGQGQLTF.